This T cell receptor (beta chain) comes out of a study of CD8+CD57+ T cells in acquired aplastic anemia. As for the study in general: The mean DNA yield obtained from sorted CD4+ and CD8+ cells came to approximately 3 ug. The average read count for CD4+ cells in healthy donors was about 10 million.

The use of genomic DNA as template underpinned the TCR beta VDJ and CDR3 profiling. A single record per CDR3 protein comes from TCRdb applying MiXCR to the reads. The sample lists 400,000 to 500,000 distinct CDR3 sequences, about two thirds seen once, with around 4% in the top ten. Turning to this clonotype: Its antigen is undetermined. An end of the junction differs from the germline gene, which may be a read error.

Findings and limits, study-wide: Patients and controls had in common twenty-nine CD8+ CDR3 sequences. In CD8+ cells, Simpson's diversity showed no significant difference between patients and controls.

The clonotype originates from a human donor in good health, serving as a control. Material for sequencing was sorted CD4+, CD8+, or CD8+CD57+ T cells (not recorded which) from PBMCs.

The CDR3: CASSLASKEQFLGF. The CDR3 DNA follows: TGTGCCAGCAGCTTAGCTTCCAAGGAGCAGTTCCTCGGGTTC. The rearrangement links TRBV7-2 to TRBJ2-5; D is unclear. Germline values: CDR1 SGHTA, CDR2 FQGNSA. This CDR3 is built from 14 residues. Complete variable domain (other parts from reference TRBV7-2 and TRBJ2-5): GAGVSQSPSNKVTEKGKDVELRCDPISGHTALYWYRQSLGQGLEFLIYFQGNSAPDKSGLPSDRFSAERTGGSVSTLTIQRTQQEDSAVYLCASSLASKEQFLGFGPGTRLLVL.